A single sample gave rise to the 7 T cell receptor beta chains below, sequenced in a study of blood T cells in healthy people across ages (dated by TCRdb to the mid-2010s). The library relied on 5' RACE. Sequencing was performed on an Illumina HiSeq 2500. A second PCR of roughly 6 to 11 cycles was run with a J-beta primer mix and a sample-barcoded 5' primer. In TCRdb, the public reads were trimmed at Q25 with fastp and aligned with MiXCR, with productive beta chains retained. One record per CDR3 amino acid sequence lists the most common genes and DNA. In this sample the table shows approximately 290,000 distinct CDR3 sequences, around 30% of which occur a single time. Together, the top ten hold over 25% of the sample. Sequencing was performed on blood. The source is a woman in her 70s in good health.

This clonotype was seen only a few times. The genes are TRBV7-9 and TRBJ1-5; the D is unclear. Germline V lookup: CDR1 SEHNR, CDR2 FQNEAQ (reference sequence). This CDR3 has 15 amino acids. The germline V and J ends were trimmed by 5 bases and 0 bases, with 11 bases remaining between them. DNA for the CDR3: TGTGCCAGCAGCGTCGGAGGATTTAGCAATCAGCCCCAGCATTTT. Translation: CASSVGGFSNQPQHF.

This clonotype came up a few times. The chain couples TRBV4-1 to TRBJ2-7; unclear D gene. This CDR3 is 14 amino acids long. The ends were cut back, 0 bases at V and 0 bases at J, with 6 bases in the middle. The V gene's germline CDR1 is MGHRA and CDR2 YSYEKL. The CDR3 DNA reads TGCGCCAGCAGCCAAGAACATAGCTCCTACGAGCAGTACTTC. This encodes CASSQEHSSYEQYF.

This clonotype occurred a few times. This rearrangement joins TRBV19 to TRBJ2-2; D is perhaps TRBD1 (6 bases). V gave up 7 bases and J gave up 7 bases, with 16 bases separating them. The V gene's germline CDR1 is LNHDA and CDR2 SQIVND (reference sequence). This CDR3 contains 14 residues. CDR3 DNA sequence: TGTGCCAGTAACCCAGGGGCGGTTGGCGGGGAGCTGTTTTTT. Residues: CASNPGAVGGELFF.

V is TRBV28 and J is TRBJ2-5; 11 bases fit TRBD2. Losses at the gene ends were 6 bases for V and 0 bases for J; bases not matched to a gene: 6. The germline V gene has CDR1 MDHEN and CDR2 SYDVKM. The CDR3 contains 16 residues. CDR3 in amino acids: CASSLPGLADQETQYF. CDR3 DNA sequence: TGTGCCAGCAGCCTACCGGGACTAGCGGACCAAGAGACCCAGTACTTC.

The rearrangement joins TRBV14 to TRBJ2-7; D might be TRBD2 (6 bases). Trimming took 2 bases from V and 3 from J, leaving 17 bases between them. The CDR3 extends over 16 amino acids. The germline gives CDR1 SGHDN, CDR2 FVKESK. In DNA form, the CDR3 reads TGTGCCAGCAGCCAAACGTGGGCGGGAAGAAGCTACGAGCAGTACTTC. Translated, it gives CASSQTWAGRSYEQYF.

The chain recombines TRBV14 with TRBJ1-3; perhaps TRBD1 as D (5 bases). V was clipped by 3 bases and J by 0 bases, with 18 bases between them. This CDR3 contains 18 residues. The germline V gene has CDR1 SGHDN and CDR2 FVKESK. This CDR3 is CASSHPLRTRDSGNTIYF. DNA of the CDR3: TGTGCCAGCAGCCACCCCCTAAGGACAAGGGACTCTGGAAACACCATATATTTT.

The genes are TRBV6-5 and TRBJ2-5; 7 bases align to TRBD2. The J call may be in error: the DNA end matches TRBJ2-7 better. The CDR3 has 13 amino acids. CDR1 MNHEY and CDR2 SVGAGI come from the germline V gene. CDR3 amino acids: CASRMGRVYEQYF. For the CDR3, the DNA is TGTGCCAGCAGAATGGGGAGGGTCTACGAGCAGTACTTC.